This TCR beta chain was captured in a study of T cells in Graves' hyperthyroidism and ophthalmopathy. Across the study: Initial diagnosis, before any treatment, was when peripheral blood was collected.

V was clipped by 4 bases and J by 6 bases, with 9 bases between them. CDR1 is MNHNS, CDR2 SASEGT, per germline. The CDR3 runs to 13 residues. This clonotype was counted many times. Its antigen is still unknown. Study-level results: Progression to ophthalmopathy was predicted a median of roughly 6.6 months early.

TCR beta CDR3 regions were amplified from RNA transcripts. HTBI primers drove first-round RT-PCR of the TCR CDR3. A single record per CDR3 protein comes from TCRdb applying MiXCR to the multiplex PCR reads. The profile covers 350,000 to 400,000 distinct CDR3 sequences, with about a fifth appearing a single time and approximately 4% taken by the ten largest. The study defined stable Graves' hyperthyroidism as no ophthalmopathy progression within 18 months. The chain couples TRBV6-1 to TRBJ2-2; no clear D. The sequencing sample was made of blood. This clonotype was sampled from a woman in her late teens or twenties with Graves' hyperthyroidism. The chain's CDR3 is CASSGLNSGELFF. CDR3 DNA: TGTGCCAGCAGTGGACTTAATTCCGGGGAGCTGTTTTTT.